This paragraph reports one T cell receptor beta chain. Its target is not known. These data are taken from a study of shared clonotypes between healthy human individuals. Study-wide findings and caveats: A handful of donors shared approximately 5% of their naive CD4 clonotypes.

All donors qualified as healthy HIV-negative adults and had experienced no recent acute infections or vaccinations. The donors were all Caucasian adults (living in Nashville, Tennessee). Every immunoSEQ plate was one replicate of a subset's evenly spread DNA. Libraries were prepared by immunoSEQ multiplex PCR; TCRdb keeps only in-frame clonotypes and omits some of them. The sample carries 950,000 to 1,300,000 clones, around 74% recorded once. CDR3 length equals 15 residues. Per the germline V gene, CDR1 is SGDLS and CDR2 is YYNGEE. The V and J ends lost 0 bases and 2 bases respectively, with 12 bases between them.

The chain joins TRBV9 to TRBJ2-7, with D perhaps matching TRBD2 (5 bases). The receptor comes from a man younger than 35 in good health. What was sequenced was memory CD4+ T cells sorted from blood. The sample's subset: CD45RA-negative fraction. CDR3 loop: CASSVAFGNAYEQYF. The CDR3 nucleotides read TGTGCCAGCAGCGTAGCTTTCGGGAACGCCTACGAGCAGTACTTC.